A selection of T cell receptor beta chains follows, all from one sample in a study of monozygotic twins with inflammatory bowel disease. Each CDR3 protein gets one entry in TCRdb, which reprocessed the 5' RACE reads and gives no DNA. This sample carries about 350,000 distinct CDR3 sequences, with around 2% going to the ten biggest clones. Specimen: blood. Receptor source: a human donor with ulcerative colitis or Crohn's disease, or a healthy co-twin of an affected twin (not recorded which). Each CDR3 is given with its conserved first and last residue.

V gene,J gene,CDR3 length,CDR3 protein
TRBV6-2/TRBV6-3,TRBJ2-2,13,CASMRGSNVELFF
TRBV7-3,TRBJ2-7,19,CASSLIPSGTSGTSYEQYF
TRBV30,TRBJ2-1,12,CAWSPTFNEQFF
TRBV2,TRBJ1-1,14,CASGGDRRDTEAFF
TRBV10-3,TRBJ2-3,15,CAIRPGTGIPDTQYF
TRBV19,TRBJ2-7,15,CASRKTGTGGYEQYF
TRBV7-9,TRBJ2-3,14,CASSLISGADTQYF
TRBV7-9,TRBJ2-1,14,CASSVASSYNEQFF
TRBV14,TRBJ2-2,14,CASSQGQLIGELFF
TRBV6-2/TRBV6-3,TRBJ2-7,13,CDSRSTGTYEQYF
TRBV18,TRBJ1-3,16,CASSPPAIRSGNTIYF
TRBV20-1,TRBJ2-3,17,CSALRGDRGIHTDTQYF
TRBV18,TRBJ2-5,14,CASSPVTREGTQYF
TRBV7-2,TRBJ2-7,16,CASMTLAGGIRYEQYF
TRBV6-1,TRBJ1-1,13,CASTDNMNTEAFF
TRBV7-9,TRBJ2-1,14,CASSLVLGQDEQFF
TRBV3-1,TRBJ1-5,16,CASSQRERGVNQPQHF
TRBV25-1,TRBJ1-1,13,CASSEQGSTEAFF